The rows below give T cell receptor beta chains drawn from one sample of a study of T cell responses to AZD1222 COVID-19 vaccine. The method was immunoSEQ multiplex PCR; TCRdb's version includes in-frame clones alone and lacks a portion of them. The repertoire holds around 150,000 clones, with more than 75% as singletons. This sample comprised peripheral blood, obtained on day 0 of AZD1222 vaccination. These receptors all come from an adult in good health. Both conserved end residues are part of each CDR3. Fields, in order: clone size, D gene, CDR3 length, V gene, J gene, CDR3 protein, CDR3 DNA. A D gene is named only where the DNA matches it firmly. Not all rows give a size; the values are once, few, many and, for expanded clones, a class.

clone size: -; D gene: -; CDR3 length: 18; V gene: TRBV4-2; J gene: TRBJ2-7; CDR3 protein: CASSRKGALAGQYYEQYF; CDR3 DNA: TGTGCCAGCAGCCGCAAGGGTGCCCTGGCGGGACAATACTACGAGCAGTACTTC
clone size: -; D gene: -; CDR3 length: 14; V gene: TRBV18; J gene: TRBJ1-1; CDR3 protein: CASSPPALNTEAFF; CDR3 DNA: TGTGCCAGCTCGCCCCCGGCTTTGAACACTGAAGCTTTCTTT
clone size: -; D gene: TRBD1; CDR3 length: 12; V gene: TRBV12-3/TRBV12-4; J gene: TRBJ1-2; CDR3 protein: CASRQGEYGYTF; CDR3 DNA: TGTGCCAGTCGTCAGGGGGAATATGGCTACACCTTC
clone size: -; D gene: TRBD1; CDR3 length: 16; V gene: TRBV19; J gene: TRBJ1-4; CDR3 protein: CASSILSGTGFEKLFF; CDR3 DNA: TGTGCCAGTAGTATCCTCTCCGGGACAGGGTTTGAAAAACTGTTTTTT
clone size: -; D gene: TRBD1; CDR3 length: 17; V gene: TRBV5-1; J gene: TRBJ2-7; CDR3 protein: CASSLTSSRDRGYEQYF; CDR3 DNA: TGCGCCAGCAGCTTGACTTCCTCCCGGGACAGGGGGTACGAGCAGTACTTC
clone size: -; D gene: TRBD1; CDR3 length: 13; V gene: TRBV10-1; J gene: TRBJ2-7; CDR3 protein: CASSRTGGYEQYF; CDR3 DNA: TGCGCCAGCAGTCGGACAGGGGGCTACGAGCAGTACTTC
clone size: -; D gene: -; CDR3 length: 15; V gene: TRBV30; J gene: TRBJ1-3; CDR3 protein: CAWSSTGNVGNTIYF; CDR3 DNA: TGTGCCTGGAGTTCAACAGGGAATGTTGGAAACACCATATATTTT
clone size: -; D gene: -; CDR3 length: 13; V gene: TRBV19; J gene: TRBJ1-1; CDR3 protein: CASSILGPTEAFF; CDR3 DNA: TGTGCCAGTAGTATACTAGGGCCCACTGAAGCTTTCTTT
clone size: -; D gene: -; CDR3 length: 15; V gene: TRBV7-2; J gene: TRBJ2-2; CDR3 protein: CASSFTVFGLGELFF; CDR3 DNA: TGTGCCAGCAGCTTCACAGTTTTCGGGTTAGGGGAGCTGTTTTTT
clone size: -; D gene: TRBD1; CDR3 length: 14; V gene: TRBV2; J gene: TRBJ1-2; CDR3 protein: CAETQGRNDYGYTF; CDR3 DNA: TGTGCCGAAACACAGGGGAGAAACGACTATGGCTACACCTTC
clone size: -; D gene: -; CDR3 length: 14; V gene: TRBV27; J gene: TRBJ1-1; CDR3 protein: CASRGGQMNTEAFF; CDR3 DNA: TGTGCCAGCAGGGGAGGACAGATGAACACTGAAGCTTTCTTT
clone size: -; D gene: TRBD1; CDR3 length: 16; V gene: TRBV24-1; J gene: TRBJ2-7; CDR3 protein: CATSDPSGQGRHEQYF; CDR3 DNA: TGTGCCACCAGTGACCCTTCGGGACAGGGGAGGCACGAGCAGTACTTC
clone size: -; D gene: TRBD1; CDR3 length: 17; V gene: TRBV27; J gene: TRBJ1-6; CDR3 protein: CASSLSTRQGKNSPLHF; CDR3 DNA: TGTGCCAGCAGTTTATCAACCCGACAGGGTAAAAATTCACCCCTCCACTTT
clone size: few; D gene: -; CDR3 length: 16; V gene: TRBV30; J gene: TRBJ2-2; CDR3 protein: CAWSVRQGRRAGELFF; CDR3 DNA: TGTGCCTGGAGTGTAAGACAGGGAAGGAGGGCCGGGGAGCTGTTTTTT
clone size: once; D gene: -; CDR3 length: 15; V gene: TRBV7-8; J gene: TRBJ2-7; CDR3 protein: CASSPPRDPAYEQYF; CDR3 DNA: TGTGCCAGCAGCCCCCCTCGGGACCCAGCCTACGAGCAGTACTTC
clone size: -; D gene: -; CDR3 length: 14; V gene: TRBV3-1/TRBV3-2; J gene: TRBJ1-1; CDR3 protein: CASSLAGLNTEAFF; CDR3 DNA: TGTGCCAGCAGCCTAGCAGGGTTGAACACTGAAGCTTTCTTT
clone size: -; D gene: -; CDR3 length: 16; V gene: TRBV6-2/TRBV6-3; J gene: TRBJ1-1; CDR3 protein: CASSYHFREVNTEAFF; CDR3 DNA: TGTGCCAGCAGTTACCATTTTCGAGAAGTTAACACTGAAGCTTTCTTT
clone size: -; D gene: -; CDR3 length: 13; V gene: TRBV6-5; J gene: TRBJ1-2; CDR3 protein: CASSTARNYGYTF; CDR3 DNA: TGTGCCAGCAGTACCGCCCGAAACTATGGCTACACCTTC